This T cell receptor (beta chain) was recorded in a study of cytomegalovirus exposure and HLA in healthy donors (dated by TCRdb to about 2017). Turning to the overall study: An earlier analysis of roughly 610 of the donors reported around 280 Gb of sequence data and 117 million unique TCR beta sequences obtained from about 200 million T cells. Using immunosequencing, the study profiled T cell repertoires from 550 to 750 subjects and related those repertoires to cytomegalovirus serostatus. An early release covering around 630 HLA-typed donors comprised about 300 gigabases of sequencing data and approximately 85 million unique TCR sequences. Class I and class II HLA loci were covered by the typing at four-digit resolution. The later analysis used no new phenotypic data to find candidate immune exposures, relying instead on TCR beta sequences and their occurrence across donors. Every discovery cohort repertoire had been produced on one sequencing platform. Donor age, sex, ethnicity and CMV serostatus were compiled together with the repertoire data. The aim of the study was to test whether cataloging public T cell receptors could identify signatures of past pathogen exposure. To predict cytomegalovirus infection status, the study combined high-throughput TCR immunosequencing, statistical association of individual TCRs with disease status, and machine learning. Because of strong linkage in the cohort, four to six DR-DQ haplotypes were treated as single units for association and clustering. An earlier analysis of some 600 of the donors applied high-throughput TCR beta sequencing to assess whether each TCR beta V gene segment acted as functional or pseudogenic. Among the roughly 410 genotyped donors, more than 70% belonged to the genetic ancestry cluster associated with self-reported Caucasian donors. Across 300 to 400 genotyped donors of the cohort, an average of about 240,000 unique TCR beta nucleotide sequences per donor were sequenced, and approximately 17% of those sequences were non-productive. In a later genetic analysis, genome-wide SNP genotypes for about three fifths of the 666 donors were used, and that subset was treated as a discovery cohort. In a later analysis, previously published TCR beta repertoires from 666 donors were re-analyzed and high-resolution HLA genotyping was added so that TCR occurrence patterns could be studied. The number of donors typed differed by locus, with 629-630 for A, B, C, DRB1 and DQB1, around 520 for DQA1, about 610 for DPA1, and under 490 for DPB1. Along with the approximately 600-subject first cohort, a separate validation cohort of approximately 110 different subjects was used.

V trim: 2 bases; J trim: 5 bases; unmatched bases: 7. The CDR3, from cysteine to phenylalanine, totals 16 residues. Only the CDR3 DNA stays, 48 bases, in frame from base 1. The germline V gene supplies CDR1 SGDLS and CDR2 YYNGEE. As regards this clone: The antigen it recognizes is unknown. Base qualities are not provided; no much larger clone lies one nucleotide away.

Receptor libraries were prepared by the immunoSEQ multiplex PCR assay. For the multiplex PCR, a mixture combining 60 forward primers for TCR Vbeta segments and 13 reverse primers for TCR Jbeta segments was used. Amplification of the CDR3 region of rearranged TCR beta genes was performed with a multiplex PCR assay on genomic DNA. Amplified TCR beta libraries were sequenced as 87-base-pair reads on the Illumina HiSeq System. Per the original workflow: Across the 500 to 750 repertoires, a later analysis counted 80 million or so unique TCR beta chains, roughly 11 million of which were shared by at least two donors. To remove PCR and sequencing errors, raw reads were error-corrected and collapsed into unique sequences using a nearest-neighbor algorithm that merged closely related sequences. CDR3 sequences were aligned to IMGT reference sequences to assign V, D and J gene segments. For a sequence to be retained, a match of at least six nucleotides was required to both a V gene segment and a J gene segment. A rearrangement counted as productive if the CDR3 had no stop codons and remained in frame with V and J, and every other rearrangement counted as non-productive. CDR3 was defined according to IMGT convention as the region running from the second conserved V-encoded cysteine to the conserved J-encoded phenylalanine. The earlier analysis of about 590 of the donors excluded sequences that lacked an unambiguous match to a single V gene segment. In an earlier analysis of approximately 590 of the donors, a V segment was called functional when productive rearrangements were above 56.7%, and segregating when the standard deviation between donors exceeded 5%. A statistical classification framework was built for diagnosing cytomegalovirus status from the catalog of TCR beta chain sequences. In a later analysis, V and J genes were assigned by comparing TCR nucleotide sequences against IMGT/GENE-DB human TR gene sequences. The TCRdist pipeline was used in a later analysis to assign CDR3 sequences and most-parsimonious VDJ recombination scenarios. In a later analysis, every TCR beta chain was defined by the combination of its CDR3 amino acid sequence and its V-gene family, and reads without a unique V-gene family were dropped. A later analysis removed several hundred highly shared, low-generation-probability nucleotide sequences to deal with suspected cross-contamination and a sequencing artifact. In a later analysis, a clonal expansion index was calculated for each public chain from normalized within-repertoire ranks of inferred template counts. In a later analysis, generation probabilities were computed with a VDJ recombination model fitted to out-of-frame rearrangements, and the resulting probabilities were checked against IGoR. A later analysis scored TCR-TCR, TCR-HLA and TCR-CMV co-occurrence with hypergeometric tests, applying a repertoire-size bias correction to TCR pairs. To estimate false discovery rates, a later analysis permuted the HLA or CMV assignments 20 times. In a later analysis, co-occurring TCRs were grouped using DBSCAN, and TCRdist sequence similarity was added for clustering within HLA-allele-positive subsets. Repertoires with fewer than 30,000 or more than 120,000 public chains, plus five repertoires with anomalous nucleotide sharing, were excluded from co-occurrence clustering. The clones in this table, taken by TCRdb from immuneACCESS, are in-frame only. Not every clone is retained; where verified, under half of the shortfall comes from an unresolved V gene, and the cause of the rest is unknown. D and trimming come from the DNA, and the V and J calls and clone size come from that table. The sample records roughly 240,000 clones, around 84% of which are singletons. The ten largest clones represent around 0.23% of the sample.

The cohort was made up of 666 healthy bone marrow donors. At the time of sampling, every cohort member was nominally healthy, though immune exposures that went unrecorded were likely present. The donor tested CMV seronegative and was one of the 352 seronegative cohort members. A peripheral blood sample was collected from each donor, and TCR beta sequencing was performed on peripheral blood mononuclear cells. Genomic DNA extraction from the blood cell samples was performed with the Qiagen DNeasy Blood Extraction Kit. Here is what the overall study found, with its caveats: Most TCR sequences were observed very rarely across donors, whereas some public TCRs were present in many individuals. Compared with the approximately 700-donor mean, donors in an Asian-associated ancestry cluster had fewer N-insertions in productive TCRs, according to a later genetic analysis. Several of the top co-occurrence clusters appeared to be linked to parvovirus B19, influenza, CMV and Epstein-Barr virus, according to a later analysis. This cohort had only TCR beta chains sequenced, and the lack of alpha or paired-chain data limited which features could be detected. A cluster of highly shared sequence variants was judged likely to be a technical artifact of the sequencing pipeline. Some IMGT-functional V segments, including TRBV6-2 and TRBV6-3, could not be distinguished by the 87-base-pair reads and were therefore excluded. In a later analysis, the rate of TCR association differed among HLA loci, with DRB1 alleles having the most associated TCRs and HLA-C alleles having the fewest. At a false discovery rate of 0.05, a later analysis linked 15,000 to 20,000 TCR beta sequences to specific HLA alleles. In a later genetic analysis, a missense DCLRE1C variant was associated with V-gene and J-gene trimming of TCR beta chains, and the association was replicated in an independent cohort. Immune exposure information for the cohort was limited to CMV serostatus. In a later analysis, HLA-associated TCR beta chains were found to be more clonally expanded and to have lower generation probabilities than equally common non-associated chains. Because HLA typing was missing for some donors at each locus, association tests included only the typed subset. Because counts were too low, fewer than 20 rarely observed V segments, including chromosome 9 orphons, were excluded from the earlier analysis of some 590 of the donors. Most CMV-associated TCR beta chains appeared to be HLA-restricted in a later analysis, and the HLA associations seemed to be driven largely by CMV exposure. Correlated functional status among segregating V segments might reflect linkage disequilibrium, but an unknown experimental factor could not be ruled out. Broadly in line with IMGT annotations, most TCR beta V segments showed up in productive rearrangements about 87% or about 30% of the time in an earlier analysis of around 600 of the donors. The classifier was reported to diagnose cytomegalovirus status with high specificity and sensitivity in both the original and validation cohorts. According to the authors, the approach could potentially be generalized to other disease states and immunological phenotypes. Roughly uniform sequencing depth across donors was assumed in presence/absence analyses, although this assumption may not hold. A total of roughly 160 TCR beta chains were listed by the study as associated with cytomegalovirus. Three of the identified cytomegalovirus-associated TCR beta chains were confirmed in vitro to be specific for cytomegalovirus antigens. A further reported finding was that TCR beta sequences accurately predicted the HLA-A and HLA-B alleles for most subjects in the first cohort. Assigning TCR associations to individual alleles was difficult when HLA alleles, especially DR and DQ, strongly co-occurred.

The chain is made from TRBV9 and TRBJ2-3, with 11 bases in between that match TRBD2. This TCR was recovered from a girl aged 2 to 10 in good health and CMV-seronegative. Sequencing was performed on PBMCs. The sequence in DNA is TGTGCCAGCAGCGTTAGTAGCGGGGGGGCTAGAGATACGCAGTATTTT. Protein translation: CASSVSSGGARDTQYF.